Listed below are T cell receptor beta chains from one sample, sequenced in a study of T cells in Graves' hyperthyroidism and ophthalmopathy. TCRdb itself ran the multiplex PCR reads through MiXCR, one entry per CDR3 protein. This table has some 420,000 distinct CDR3 sequences, about 13% appearing once. Input material: blood. Receptors were obtained from a woman under 30 with Graves' hyperthyroidism. The CDR3 runs from the conserved cysteine through the conserved F or W.

j_call v_call cdr3_aa
TRBJ1-1 TRBV20-1 CSAYNPGQEDTEAFF
TRBJ1-1 TRBV6-1 CASSEAGGLTEAFF
TRBJ1-1 TRBV5-1 CASSDTGGTTEAFF
TRBJ2-3 TRBV25-1 CASRAGQGWDTQYF
TRBJ1-1 TRBV5-1 CASSVGTAGFPEAFF
TRBJ2-3 TRBV6-1 CASRPPRDSGTDTQYF
TRBJ2-7 TRBV18 CASSPDRATYEQYF
TRBJ2-1 TRBV29-1 CSVATGGNEQFF
TRBJ2-3 TRBV27 CASSQILADTQYF
TRBJ2-7 TRBV7-2 CASSLSTVAYEQYF
TRBJ1-2 TRBV12-3/TRBV12-4 CASSLAFRGNGYTF
TRBJ1-1 TRBV7-9 CASSRAGQGGPEAFF
TRBJ1-2 TRBV20-1 CSARDRGRTRDYTF
TRBJ2-7 TRBV29-1 CSVEMTGSYEQYF
TRBJ2-3 TRBV12-3/TRBV12-4 CASSLPGVRGGTQYF
TRBJ2-3 TRBV5-6 CASSPVMDTQYF
TRBJ2-1 TRBV10-1 CASSEYGEQFF
TRBJ1-1 TRBV6-1 CASSPDRVDRSEAFF
TRBJ2-5 TRBV10-3 CAISVYGGLNRYF
TRBJ1-1 TRBV2 CASSQQQSTEAFF
TRBJ1-4 TRBV11-2 CASSLGSRLFF
TRBJ2-1 TRBV5-1 CASSGGIVGNEQFF
TRBJ2-1 TRBV2 CASSAGTGLRGSYNEQFF
TRBJ1-1 TRBV3-1 CASSLKGASEAFF
TRBJ2-3 TRBV11-1 CASSRRRVAGAGATQYF
TRBJ2-2 TRBV11-1 CASSRTDGELFF
TRBJ1-2 TRBV2 CASSEVSGYTF
TRBJ2-3 TRBV10-3 CAISETGVDTQYF
TRBJ2-5 TRBV3-1 CASSQLAGLQETQYF
TRBJ2-3 TRBV7-2 CASSPLGGRAPDTQYF
TRBJ2-7 TRBV27 CASRKQGAGYEQYF
TRBJ2-7 TRBV30 CAWSVAGDEQYF
TRBJ1-2 TRBV30 CAWKETAGGIGYTF
TRBJ1-1 TRBV12-3/TRBV12-4 CASSTSKMNTEAFF
TRBJ1-5 TRBV6-2/TRBV6-3 CASRPKDSYSNQPQHF
TRBJ1-1 TRBV6-2/TRBV6-3 CASSLSGQIEAFF
TRBJ1-1 TRBV30 CAWDRGDTEAFF
TRBJ2-5 TRBV6-1 CASSASFETQYF
TRBJ1-1 TRBV7-9 CASSLGQLEAFF
TRBJ2-7 TRBV28 CASRMTGEYYEQYF
TRBJ2-7 TRBV29-1 CSVERRGQGEAHSYEQYF
TRBJ2-1 TRBV20-1 CSAPDRANYNEQFF
TRBJ2-7 TRBV20-1 CSAARTLRDEQYF
TRBJ1-5 TRBV2 CASHSRVTQPQHF
TRBJ2-3 TRBV20-1 CSASPGLAGATDTQYF
TRBJ1-1 TRBV11-1 CASSGGQGGPEAFF
TRBJ2-1 TRBV19 CASLDRGASNEQFF
TRBJ2-7 TRBV6-1 CAAKSPGLTYEQYF
TRBJ1-2 TRBV4-2 CASSQDFGSGGYTF
TRBJ1-5 TRBV19 CASSIGQAGNQPQHF
TRBJ2-2 TRBV29-1 CSVDRGRDTGELFF
TRBJ2-1 TRBV29-1 CSVDGREDGYEQFF
TRBJ2-5 TRBV7-2 CASSSDRGLETQYF
TRBJ2-5 TRBV6-1 CASGTQPWETQYF
TRBJ2-3 TRBV6-1 CASTLVELDTQYF
TRBJ1-2 TRBV9 CASSSRGGGSYTF
TRBJ1-1 TRBV6-2/TRBV6-3 CASSYDKLGRATNTEAFF
TRBJ2-3 TRBV28 CASSLRLARADTQYF
TRBJ2-5 TRBV7-9 CASSSPFQREHETQYF